These 25 T cell receptor beta chains originate from one sample sequenced in a study of blood T cell repertoires in COVID-19 (dated by TCRdb to about 2020). Preparation of the library involved the immunoSEQ multiplex PCR assay. Drawn from immuneACCESS, this table holds only the in-frame rearrangements with V and J called that TCRdb kept. Clones are partly lost; checked studies trace under half to an unresolved V gene and leave the rest unexplained. The sample contains more than 200,000 clones, about 80% of them found a single time. About 4.4% of the sample goes to the ten largest clones. Sequenced: peripheral blood. Source of these receptors: a man aged 45-60 years with active or convalescent COVID-19.

This chain connects TRBV6-6 to TRBJ2-3, with 12 bases that match TRBD2. The CDR3 extends over 16 amino acids. Trimming at V came to 5 bases and at J to 4 bases, leaving 7 bases not matched to a gene. The V gene's germline CDR1 is MNHNY and CDR2 SVGAGI (reference sequence). The CDR3 region has the DNA TGTGCCAGCAGTACCGGGTCTAGCGGGGGGGCAGATACGCAGTATTTT. It translates to CASSTGSSGGADTQYF.

This clone has only one observation. The chain recombines TRBV2 with TRBJ2-1; TRBD1 matches at 7 bases. This CDR3 contains 15 residues. V lost 6 bases and J lost 4; bases outside the gene matches: 9. Per germline, CDR1 SNHLY and CDR2 FYNNEI. The CDR3 loop reads CASRARGTEYNEQFF. DNA of the CDR3: TGTGCCAGCAGGGCGCGAGGGACAGAATACAATGAGCAGTTCTTC.

The chain combines TRBV4-3 with TRBJ2-3; TRBD2 is a possible D gene (5 bases). V was trimmed by 1 base and J by 1 base, leaving 9 bases between them. The germline V gene encodes CDR1 LGHNA and CDR2 YSLEER. The CDR3 is 15 amino acids. The CDR3 protein is CASSQVTGGTDTQYF. As DNA, the CDR3 is TGCGCCAGCAGCCAAGTAACCGGGGGCACAGATACGCAGTATTTT.

This chain links TRBV5-1 with TRBJ1-6; TRBD1 matches at 10 bases. This CDR3 has 15 residues. Germline loops: CDR1 SGHRS, CDR2 YFSETQ. J gave up 8 bases and V 2 bases, and 4 bases lay outside the gene matches. CDR3 sequence: CASSLAGQGYSPLHF. The CDR3 nucleotides read TGCGCCAGCAGCTTAGCGGGACAGGGGTATTCACCCCTCCACTTT.

V is TRBV3-1 (or the pseudogene TRBV3-2) and J is TRBJ2-7; 9 nucleotides align to TRBD1. Per the germline V gene, CDR1 is LGHDT and CDR2 is YNNKEL (reference sequence). The ends lost 5 bases at V and 4 bases at J; junction bases unmatched: 12. This CDR3 is built from 16 residues. The CDR3: CASSFGTRDRVYEQYF. CDR3 nucleotide sequence: TGTGCCAGCAGCTTCGGTACACGGGACAGGGTATACGAGCAGTACTTC.

This chain connects TRBV2 to TRBJ1-3, with D maybe TRBD1 (5 bases). The CDR3 runs 15 residues. In germline, CDR1 is SNHLY, CDR2 FYNNEI. V gave up 5 bases and J gave up 4 bases, with 15 bases separating them. CDR3 region: CASSYLQGSGNTIYF. The CDR3 DNA is TGTGCCAGCAGTTACCTTCAGGGTTCGGGAAACACCATATATTTT.

This sequence joins TRBV5-6 and TRBJ1-5, with TRBD1 matching over 8 bases. After removal of 0 bases from V and 7 bases from J, the junction contained 3 bases not matched to a gene. Germline-derived CDR1 and CDR2 are SGHDT and YYEEEE. This CDR3 is built from 14 residues. Here the CDR3 reads CASSLGQGYQPQHF. The CDR3 coding sequence is TGTGCCAGCAGCTTGGGACAGGGGTACCAGCCCCAGCATTTT.

This clone was found many times. This chain uses TRBV30 with TRBJ1-2; 8 nucleotides agree with TRBD1. The CDR3 has 14 residues. Germline loops: CDR1 GTSNPN, CDR2 SVGIG (reference sequence). After removal of 4 bases from V and 0 bases from J, the junction contained 4 bases not matched to a gene. This chain's CDR3 is CAWTRDRTNYGYTF. The CDR3 DNA sequence: TGTGCCTGGACTAGGGACAGGACTAACTATGGCTACACCTTC.

The chain is built from TRBV2 and TRBJ2-3; 15 nucleotides match TRBD2. This CDR3 is 16 amino acids long. Looked up from germline, CDR1 is SNHLY and CDR2 is FYNNEI. V lost 6 bases, J lost 3 bases, and 4 bases stayed unmatched. The CDR3 sequence is CASSSGTSGGTDTQYF. CDR3 bases: TGTGCCAGCAGCAGCGGGACTAGCGGGGGGACAGATACGCAGTATTTT. The full variable domain, in which reference TRBV2 and TRBJ2-3 provide the parts outside the CDR3, is EPEVTQTPSHQVTQMGQEVILRCVPISNHLYFYWYRQILGQKVEFLVSFYNNEISEKSEIFDDQFSVERPDGSNFTLKIRSTKLEDSAMYFCASSSGTSGGTDTQYFGPGTRLTVL.

This chain connects TRBV5-4 to TRBJ1-1; 11 bases align to TRBD1. Trimming took 5 bases from V and 3 from J; bases not matched to a gene: 18. The CDR3 is made up of 19 amino acids. The germline CDR1 and CDR2 sequences are SGHNT and YYREEE (reference sequence). The CDR3 bases are TGTGCCAGCAGTTACCGGGACAGGGGGTTCGGGAGTTTTGACACTGAAGCTTTCTTT. Protein: CASSYRDRGFGSFDTEAFF. Combining the CDR3 with reference TRBV5-4 and TRBJ1-1 gives the whole variable domain ETGVTQSPTHLIKTRGQQVTLRCSSQSGHNTVSWYQQALGQGPQFIFQYYREEENGRGNFPPRFSGLQFPNYSSELNVNALELDDSALYLCASSYRDRGFGSFDTEAFFGQGTRLTVV.

The genes are TRBV6-5 and TRBJ2-1; 9 nucleotides align to TRBD1. The V segment lost 6 bases and the J segment 6 bases; nucleotides outside the gene matches: 3. The CDR3 extends over 13 amino acids. In germline, CDR1 is MNHEY, CDR2 SVGAGI. CDR3 coding DNA: TGTGCCAGCAGCCAGACAGGGGGCAATGAGCAGTTCTTC. Protein: CASSQTGGNEQFF.

The gene calls are TRBV2 and TRBJ1-1; D not resolved. The V and J ends lost 6 bases and 4 bases respectively, with 12 bases between them. CDR3 size: 13 residues. CDR1 and CDR2 (germline): SNHLY, FYNNEI. This CDR3 is CASRATSFTEAFF. The CDR3 region has the DNA TGTGCCAGCAGGGCGACTTCTTTCACTGAAGCTTTCTTT.

This clone showed up just once. The chain combines TRBV11-3 with TRBJ2-7; weak D call: TRBD2 (5 bases). There are 13 residues in the CDR3. V was clipped by 3 bases and J by 2 bases, with 8 bases between them. In germline, CDR1 is SGHNT, CDR2 YENEEA. The DNA of the CDR3 is TGTGCCAGCAGCTTCCGGGAAACCTACGAGCAGTACTTC. Translating gives CASSFRETYEQYF.

The gene calls are TRBV3-1 (or the pseudogene TRBV3-2) and TRBJ1-1, with D uncertain. Germline CDR1 reads LGHDT; CDR2 reads YNNKEL (reference sequence). The CDR3 runs 14 residues. Trimming removed 0 bases at V and 0 bases at J, with 5 bases between. CDR3 in DNA: TGTGCCAGCAGCCAAGACTTTATGAACACTGAAGCTTTCTTT. This translates into CASSQDFMNTEAFF.

This chain links TRBV3-1 (or the pseudogene TRBV3-2) with TRBJ1-1; 7 positions match TRBD1. V was clipped by 3 bases and J by 4 bases; unmatched bases: 8. CDR1 is LGHDT, CDR2 YNNKEL, per germline (reference sequence). This CDR3 spans 15 amino acids. CDR3 residues: CASSQTTGRSTEAFF. Here the CDR3 DNA reads TGTGCCAGCAGCCAGACGACAGGGCGAAGCACTGAAGCTTTCTTT.

This chain connects TRBV7-9 to TRBJ1-2; D remains unclear. Trimming took 2 bases from V and 4 from J, leaving 5 bases between them. The germline gives CDR1 SEHNR, CDR2 FQNEAQ (reference sequence). The CDR3 is made up of 12 amino acids. CDR3 amino acids: CASSLRSYGYTF. DNA for the CDR3: TGTGCCAGCAGCTTACGGAGCTATGGCTACACCTTC.

The rearrangement links TRBV18 to TRBJ2-7, with 9 positions matching TRBD1. CDR3 length: 20 residues. CDR1 and CDR2 from the germline V gene are KGHSH and LQKENI. V shed 3 bases and J 3 bases; nucleotides not matched to a gene: 21. For the CDR3, the DNA is TGTGCCAGCTCACCCCGACTTATTCCGGGACAGGGACCTTTCTTCTACGAGCAGTACTTC. It translates to CASSPRLIPGQGPFFYEQYF.

This rearrangement joins TRBV30 to TRBJ2-1; 10 nucleotides line up with TRBD2. This CDR3 is 15 amino acids long. The V gene end was trimmed by 4 bases and the J gene end by 8 bases; junction bases not matched to a gene: 11. Per the germline V gene, CDR1 is GTSNPN and CDR2 is SVGIG (reference sequence). The CDR3 is CAWTGLERGGDEQFF. CDR3 in DNA: TGTGCCTGGACGGGCCTGGAGCGGGGGGGCGATGAGCAGTTCTTC.

The V and J genes are TRBV7-9 and TRBJ2-5; 12 bases match TRBD2. From germline, CDR1 is SEHNR and CDR2 FQNEAQ (reference sequence). V trimming: 6 bases; J trimming: 5 bases; junction bases outside the gene matches: 10. The length of the CDR3 is 16 residues. CDR3 sequence (DNA): TGTGCCAGCAGTCGACTAGCGGGGGCCCCGAGGGAGACCCAGTACTTC. Protein sequence: CASSRLAGAPRETQYF.

This chain connects TRBV20-1 to TRBJ1-5; a possible D gene is TRBD1 (6 bases). Germline CDR1 is DFQATT and CDR2 is SNEGSKA (reference sequence). This CDR3 has 16 amino acids. With 3 bases removed from V and 0 bases from J, the gap between germline ends came to 15 bases. The CDR3 loop reads CSASSGALYSNQPQHF. In nucleotides, the CDR3 is TGCAGTGCTAGTTCAGGGGCCCTGTATAGCAATCAGCCCCAGCATTTT.

The gene calls are TRBV19 and TRBJ1-1, with a weak D call TRBD1 (5 bases). This CDR3 spans 15 amino acids. Looked up from germline, CDR1 is LNHDA and CDR2 is SQIVND (reference sequence). Deletions cut 4 bases from V and 1 base from J, with 13 bases between. The CDR3 bases are TGTGCCAGTAGTAAACGAGGACAAAAGAACACTGAAGCTTTCTTT. The encoded protein is CASSKRGQKNTEAFF.

J is TRBJ2-5 and V is TRBV6-1, with D possibly TRBD1 on 5 matching bases. CDR3 size: 15 residues. Germline V gene sequence: CDR1 MNHNS, CDR2 SASEGT. V lost 1 base and J 1 base, leaving 10 bases between the germline ends. The chain's CDR3 is CASSEGGRLQETQYF. Written as DNA, the CDR3 is TGTGCCAGCAGTGAAGGGGGCAGACTCCAAGAGACCCAGTACTTC.

The chain joins TRBV4-2 to TRBJ1-2; D gene unclear. Trimming removed 0 bases at V and 8 bases at J, with 13 bases between. Germline V gene sequence: CDR1 LGHNA, CDR2 YNFKEQ. This CDR3 is 14 amino acids long. Written as DNA, the CDR3 is TGTGCCAGCAGCCAAGAAGCGTGGGAGGGCGGCTACACCTTC. Its translation is CASSQEAWEGGYTF.

V and J are TRBV5-1 and TRBJ2-7; D is undetermined. V lost 8 bases and J 1 base, leaving 13 bases between the germline ends. This CDR3 has 13 residues. From germline, CDR1 is SGHRS and CDR2 YFSETQ. CDR3 bases: TGCGCCAGTAGGCCGGGTTCTTCCTACGAGCAGTACTTC. Amino acids: CASRPGSSYEQYF.

V gene TRBV7-2 combines with J gene TRBJ2-3; D gene unclear. V lost 7 bases to trimming and J lost 3 bases, with 20 bases between them. The CDR3 length is 16 residues. Germline V gives CDR1 SGHTA, CDR2 FQGNSA. The DNA of the CDR3 is TGTGCCAGCATCGTGAACTCTAGAGTTGGTACAGATACGCAGTATTTT. It codes for CASIVNSRVGTDTQYF.